The present T cell receptor (beta chain) was sequenced within a study of blood T cell repertoires in COVID-19 (dated by TCRdb to 2018 to 2020). In terms of the full investigation: Collaborator samples came from the United States, Italy and Spain and covered acute and convalescent phases of COVID-19. The material from the prospective study consisted of cDNA or gDNA derived from T cells, B-cell-depleted T cells, or PBMCs. Subjects who had been exposed to COVID-19, were actively infected with it, or had recovered from it provided the deeply sampled blood TCRbeta repertoires that made up the dataset. The repertoires were released in a freely available public database meant as a resource for research on the immune response to SARS-CoV-2. The samples were drawn from two sources: the first 160 participants of the ongoing ImmuneRACE study, and 1,254 subjects contributed by 6 global collaborators. Sample metadata almost always included a de-identified subject ID, COVID-19 status, age in years and sex. Where available, HLA class I and class II types were taken from metadata supplied by the sample provider and were not determined by assay-based typing. The paper as a whole reports these results and caveats: The quantity of clinical and demographic metadata differed by source and by participant and was supplied without curation.

TCRbeta CDR3 regions were amplified from genomic DNA using the immunoSEQ Assay, a bias-controlled multiplex PCR. The original methods were these. Nucleated cell counts per sample were estimated from amplification of reference gene primers within the assay. To quantify the absolute abundance of each unique TCRbeta CDR3 rearrangement, sequence reads were collapsed and filtered. Productive Simpson clonality was computed per sample as the square root of Simpson's diversity index over productive rearrangements. TCRdb re-hosts the immuneACCESS table, in-frame sequences only. Its copies lack some clones; in the studies checked, an unresolved V gene accounts for under half of them, and the cause for the rest is not known. V and J calls and clone size are as listed in that table; D and trimming were resolved from the DNA. The sample table lists approximately 99,000 clones, around 74% of them with a count of one. The ten largest clones take up 15% to 20% of the sample.

This clone was seen only once. Its antigen is still unknown. No per-base quality is available; no much larger clone lies one base away. Taken from the germline V gene, the CDR1 and CDR2 loops are MDHEN and SYDVKM. Trimming takes 0 bases off V and 4 bases off J; junction bases not matched to a gene: 2. Including cysteine and phenylalanine, the CDR3 has 14 amino acids. Solely the CDR3 DNA is kept, with 42 bases framed from the first base. Each collaborating institution followed its own protocols to collect whole blood in K2EDTA tubes. For TCRbeta analysis, collaborators shipped samples in one of three forms: frozen whole blood, isolated PBMCs, or DNA extracted from either of those sample types.

Rearrangement joined TRBV28 to TRBJ2-7; 8 bases in the junction line up with TRBD1. Sample: peripheral blood. The TCR was taken from a woman of 80 years or more with active or convalescent COVID-19. The DNA sequence reads TGTGCCAGCAGTTTATGGGACAGGGTATACGAGCAGTACTTC. It encodes CASSLWDRVYEQYF.